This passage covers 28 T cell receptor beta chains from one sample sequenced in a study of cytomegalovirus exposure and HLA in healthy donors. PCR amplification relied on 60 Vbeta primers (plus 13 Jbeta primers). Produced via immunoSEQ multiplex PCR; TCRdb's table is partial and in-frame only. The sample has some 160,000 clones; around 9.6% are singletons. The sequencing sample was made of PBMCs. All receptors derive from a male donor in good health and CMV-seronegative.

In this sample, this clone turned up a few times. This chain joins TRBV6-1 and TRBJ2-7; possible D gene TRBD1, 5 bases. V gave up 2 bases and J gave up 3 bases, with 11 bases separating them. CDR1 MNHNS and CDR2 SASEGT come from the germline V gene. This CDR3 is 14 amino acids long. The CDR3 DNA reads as TGTGCCAGCAGTGAACGGGCAGGGATCTACGAGCAGTACTTC. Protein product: CASSERAGIYEQYF.

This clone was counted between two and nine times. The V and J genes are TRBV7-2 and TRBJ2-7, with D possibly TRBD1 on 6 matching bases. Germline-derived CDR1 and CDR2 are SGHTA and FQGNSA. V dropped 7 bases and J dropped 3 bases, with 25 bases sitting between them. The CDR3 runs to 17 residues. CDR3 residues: CASTHYPPDSLVYEQYF. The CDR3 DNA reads TGTGCCAGCACCCATTACCCCCCGGACAGTCTAGTCTACGAGCAGTACTTC.

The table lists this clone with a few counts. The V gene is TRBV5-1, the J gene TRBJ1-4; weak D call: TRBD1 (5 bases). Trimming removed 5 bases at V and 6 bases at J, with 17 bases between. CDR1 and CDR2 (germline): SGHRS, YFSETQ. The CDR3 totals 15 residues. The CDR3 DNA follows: TGCGCCAGCAGGGACCCCAGGGTGGGTGATGAAAAACTGTTTTTT. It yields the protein CASRDPRVGDEKLFF. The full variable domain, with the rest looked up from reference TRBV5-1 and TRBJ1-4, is KAGVTQTPRYLIKTRGQQVTLSCSPISGHRSVSWYQQTPGQGLQFLFEYFSETQRNKGNFPGRFSGRQFSNSRSEMNVSTLELGDSALYLCASRDPRVGDEKLFFGSGTQLSVL.

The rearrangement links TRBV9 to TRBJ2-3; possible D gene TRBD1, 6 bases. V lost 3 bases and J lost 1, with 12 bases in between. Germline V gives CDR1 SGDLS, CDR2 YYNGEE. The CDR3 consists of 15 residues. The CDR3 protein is CASSAQNRGTDTQYF. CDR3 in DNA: TGTGCCAGCAGCGCGCAAAACAGGGGCACAGATACGCAGTATTTT. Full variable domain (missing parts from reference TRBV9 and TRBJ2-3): DSGVTQTPKHLITATGQRVTLRCSPRSGDLSVYWYQQSLDQGLQFLIQYYNGEERAKGNILERFSAQQFPDLHSELNLSSLELGDSALYFCASSAQNRGTDTQYFGPGTRLTVL.

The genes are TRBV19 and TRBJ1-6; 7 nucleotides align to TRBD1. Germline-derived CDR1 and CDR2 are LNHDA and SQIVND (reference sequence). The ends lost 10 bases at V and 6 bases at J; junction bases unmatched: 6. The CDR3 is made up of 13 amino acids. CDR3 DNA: TGTGCCACCCGGACAGGTTTTAATTCACCCCTCCACTTT. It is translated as CATRTGFNSPLHF.

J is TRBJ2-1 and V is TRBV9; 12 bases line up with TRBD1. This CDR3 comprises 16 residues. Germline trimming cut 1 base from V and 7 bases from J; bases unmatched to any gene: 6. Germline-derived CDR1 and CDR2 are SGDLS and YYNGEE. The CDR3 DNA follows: TGTGCCAGCAGCGTATCGGGACAGGGGGCAATAAATGAGCAGTTCTTC. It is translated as CASSVSGQGAINEQFF.

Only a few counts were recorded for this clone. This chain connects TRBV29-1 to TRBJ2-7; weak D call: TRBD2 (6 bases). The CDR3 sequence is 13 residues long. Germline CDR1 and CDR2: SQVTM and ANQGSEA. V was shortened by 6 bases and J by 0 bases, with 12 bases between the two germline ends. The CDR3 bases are TGCAGCGTGGGCGGGAAAGCCTCCTACGAGCAGTACTTC. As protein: CSVGGKASYEQYF.

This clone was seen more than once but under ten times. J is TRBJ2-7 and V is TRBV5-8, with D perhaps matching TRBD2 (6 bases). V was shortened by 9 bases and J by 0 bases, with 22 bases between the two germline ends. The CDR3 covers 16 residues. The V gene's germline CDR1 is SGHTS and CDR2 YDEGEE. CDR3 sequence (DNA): TGTGCCACCCCTCGGGTATCGGGGGTTTACTCCTACGAGCAGTACTTC. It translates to CATPRVSGVYSYEQYF. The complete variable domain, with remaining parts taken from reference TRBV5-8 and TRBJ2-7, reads EAGVTQSPTHLIKTRGQQATLRCSPISGHTSVYWYQQALGLGLQFLLWYDEGEERNRGNFPPRFSGRQFPNYSSELNVNALELEDSALYLCATPRVSGVYSYEQYFGPGTRLTVT.

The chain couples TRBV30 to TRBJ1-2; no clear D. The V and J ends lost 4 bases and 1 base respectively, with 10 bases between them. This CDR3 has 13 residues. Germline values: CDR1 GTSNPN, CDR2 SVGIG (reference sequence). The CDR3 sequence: CAWKGVHNYGYTF. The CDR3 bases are TGTGCCTGGAAAGGAGTCCATAACTATGGCTACACCTTC.

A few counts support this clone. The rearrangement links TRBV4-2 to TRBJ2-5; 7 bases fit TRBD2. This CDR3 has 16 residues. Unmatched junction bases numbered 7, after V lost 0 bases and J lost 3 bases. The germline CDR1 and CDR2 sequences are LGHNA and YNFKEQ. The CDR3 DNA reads TGTGCCAGCAGCCAAGAGGGCGGGGGTGGAGAAGAGACCCAGTACTTC. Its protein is CASSQEGGGGEETQYF.

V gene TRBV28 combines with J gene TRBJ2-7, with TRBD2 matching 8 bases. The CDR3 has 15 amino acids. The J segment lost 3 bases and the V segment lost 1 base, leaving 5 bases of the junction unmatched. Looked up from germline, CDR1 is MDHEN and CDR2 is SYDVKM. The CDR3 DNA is TGTGCCAGCAGTTTATTCCCCGGGAGGGACTACGAGCAGTACTTC. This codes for CASSLFPGRDYEQYF.

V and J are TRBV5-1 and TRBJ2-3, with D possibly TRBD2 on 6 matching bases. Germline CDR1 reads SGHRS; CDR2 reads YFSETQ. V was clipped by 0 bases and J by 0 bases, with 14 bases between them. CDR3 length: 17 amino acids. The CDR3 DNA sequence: TGCGCCAGCAGCTTGGGACGGAGCGGGCCTAGCACAGATACGCAGTATTTT. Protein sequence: CASSLGRSGPSTDTQYF.

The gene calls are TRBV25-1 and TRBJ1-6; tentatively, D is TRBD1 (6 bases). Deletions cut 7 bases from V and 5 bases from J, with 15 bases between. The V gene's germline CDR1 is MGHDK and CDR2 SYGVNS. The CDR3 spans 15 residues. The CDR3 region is CASKADRQHNSPLHF. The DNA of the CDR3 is TGTGCCAGCAAAGCCGACAGGCAGCATAATTCACCCCTCCACTTT.

The CDR3 DNA reads TGTGCCAGTAGCCCGGGACAGGGAATTCAGCCCCAGCATTTT. It codes for CASSPGQGIQPQHF. The chain carries TRBV19 and TRBJ1-5, with 9 bases aligning to TRBD1. CDR3 length: 14 amino acids. Germline V gene data show CDR1 as LNHDA and CDR2 as SQIVND (reference sequence). V trimming: 6 bases; J trimming: 6 bases; junction bases outside the gene matches: 6.

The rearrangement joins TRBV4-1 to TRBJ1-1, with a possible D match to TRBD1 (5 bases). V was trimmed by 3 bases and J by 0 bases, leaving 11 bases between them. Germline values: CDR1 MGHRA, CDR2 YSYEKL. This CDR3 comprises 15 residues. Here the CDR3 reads CASSQVTAVNTEAFF. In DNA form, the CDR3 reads TGCGCCAGCAGCCAGGTGACAGCCGTGAACACTGAAGCTTTCTTT.

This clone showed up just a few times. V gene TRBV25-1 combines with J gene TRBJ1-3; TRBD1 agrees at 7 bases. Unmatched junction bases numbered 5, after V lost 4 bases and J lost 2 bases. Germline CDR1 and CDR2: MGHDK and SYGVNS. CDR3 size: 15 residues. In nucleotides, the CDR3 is TGTGCCAGCAGTGTAACAGGGGCTGCTGGAAACACCATATATTTT. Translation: CASSVTGAAGNTIYF.

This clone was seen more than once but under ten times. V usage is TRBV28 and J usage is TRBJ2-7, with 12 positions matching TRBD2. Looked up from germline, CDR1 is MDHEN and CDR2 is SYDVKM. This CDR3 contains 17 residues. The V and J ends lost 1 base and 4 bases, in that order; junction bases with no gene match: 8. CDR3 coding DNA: TGTGCCAGCAGTTTATCGGCTAGCGGGAGGGCCGGGTACGAGCAGTACTTC. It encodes CASSLSASGRAGYEQYF.

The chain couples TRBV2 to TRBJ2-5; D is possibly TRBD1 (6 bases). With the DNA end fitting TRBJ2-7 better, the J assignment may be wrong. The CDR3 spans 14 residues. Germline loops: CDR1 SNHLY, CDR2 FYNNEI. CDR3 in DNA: TGTGCCATTACAGACCATACAGGGAACTACGAGCAGTACTTC. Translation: CAITDHTGNYEQYF.

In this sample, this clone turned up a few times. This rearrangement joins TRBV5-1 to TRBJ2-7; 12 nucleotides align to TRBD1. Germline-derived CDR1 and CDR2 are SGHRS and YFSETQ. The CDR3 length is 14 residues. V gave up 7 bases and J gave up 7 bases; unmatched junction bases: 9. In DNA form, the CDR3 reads TGCGCCAGCGAGAAGGGACAGGGGGCGCGGGAGCAGTACTTC. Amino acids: CASEKGQGAREQYF.

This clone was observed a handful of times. In DNA form, the CDR3 reads TGTGCCAGCAGCCCATACCGGGTGTTGCATTTT. Translated, it gives CASSPYRVLHF. The gene calls are TRBV28 and TRBJ1-5; D is unresolved. Germline V CDR1 and CDR2: MDHEN, SYDVKM. This CDR3 is 11 amino acids long. Trimming shortened V by 6 bases and J by 15 bases, and 15 bases separated the two germline ends.

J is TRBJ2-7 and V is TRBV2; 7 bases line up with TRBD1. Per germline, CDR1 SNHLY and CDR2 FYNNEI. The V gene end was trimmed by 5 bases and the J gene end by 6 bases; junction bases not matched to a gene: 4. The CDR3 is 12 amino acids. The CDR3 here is CASSLQGFEQYF. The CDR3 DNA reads TGTGCCAGCAGTTTACAGGGGTTCGAGCAGTACTTC.

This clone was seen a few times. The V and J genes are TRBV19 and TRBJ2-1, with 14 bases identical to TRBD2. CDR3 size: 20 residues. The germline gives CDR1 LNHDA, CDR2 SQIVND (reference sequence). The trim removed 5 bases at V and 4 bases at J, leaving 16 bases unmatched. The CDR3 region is CASSLTGLAGGPVSYNEQFF. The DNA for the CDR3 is TGTGCCAGTAGTCTAACCGGACTAGCGGGAGGACCCGTCTCTTACAATGAGCAGTTCTTC.

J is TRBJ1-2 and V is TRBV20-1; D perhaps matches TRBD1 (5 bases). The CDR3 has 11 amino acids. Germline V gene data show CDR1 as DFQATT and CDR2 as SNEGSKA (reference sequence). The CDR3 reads CSEGGAGGYTF. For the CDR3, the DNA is TGCTCCGAGGGCGGGGCCGGCGGCTACACCTTC.

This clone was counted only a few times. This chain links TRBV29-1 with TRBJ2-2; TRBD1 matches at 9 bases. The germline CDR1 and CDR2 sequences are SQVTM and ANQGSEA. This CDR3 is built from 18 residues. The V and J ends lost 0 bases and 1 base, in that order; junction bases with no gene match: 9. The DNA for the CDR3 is TGCAGCGTTGAAGATCCCAAGGACAGGGGCCTGAACACCGGGGAGCTGTTTTTT. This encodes CSVEDPKDRGLNTGELFF.

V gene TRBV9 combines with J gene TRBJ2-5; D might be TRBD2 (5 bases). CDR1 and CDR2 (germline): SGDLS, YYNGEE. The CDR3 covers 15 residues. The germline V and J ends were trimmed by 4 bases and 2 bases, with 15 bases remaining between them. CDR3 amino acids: CASSSREGRQETQYF. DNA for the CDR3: TGTGCCAGCAGCTCCCGGGAAGGGCGACAAGAGACCCAGTACTTC.

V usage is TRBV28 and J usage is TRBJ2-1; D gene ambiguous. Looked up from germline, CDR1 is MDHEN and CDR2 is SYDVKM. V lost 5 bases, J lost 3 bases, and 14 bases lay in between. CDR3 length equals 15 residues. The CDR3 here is CASSLGDTDYNEQFF. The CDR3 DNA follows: TGTGCCAGCAGTCTTGGAGATACGGACTACAATGAGCAGTTCTTC.

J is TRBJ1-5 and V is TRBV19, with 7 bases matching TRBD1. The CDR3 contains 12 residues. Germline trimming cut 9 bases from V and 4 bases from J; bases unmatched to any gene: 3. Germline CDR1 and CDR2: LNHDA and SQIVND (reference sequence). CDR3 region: CASETGNQPQHF. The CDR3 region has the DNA TGTGCCAGCGAGACAGGGAATCAGCCCCAGCATTTT.

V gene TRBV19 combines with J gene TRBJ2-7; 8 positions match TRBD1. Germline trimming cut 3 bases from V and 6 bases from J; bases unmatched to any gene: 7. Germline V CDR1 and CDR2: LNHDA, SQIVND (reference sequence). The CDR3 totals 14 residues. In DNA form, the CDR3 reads TGTGCCAGTAGTATCTCCCCGGACAGGGTCGAGCAGTACTTC. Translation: CASSISPDRVEQYF.